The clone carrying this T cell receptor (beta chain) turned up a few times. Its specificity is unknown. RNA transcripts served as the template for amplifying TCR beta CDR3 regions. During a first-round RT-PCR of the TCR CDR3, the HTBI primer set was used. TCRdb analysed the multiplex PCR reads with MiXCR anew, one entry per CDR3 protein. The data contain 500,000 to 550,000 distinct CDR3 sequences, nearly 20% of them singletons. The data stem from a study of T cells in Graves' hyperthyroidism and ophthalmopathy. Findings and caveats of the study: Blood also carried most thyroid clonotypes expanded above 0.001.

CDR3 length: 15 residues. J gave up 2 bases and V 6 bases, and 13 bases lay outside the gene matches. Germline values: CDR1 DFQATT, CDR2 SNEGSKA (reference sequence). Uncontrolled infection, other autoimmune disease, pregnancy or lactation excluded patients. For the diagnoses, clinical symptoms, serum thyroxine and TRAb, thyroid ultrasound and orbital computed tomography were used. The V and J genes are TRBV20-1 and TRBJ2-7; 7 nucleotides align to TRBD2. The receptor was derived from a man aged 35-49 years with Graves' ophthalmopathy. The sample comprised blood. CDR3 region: CSAKRPGLPTYEQYF. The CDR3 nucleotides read TGCAGTGCCAAAAGACCGGGACTACCGACCTACGAGCAGTACTTC.